Sequencing of this TCR beta chain was carried out in a study of T cell repertoires in cytomegalovirus infection. Study-wide results and caveats: Ex vivo responses were dominated by HLA-C-restricted CMV-specific TCR beta clonotypes.

To note about this clonotype: Its antigen remains unknown.

Each CDR3 protein gets one entry after TCRdb re-called the reads with MiXCR. The data show hundreds of thousands of distinct CDR3 sequences, roughly 36% seen once. With 2 bases clipped from V and 8 bases from J, the junction kept 14 bases outside the gene matches. Germline V gives CDR1 MNHEY, CDR2 SVGEGT. This CDR3 comprises 18 residues. The sequence came from a human donor in good health (CMV status not recorded). Some clones in this sample may be carry-over from other donors' samples. Sequencing was performed on cultured PBMCs, taken from culture after CMV antigen stimulation. The gene calls are TRBV6-2 or TRBV6-3 and TRBJ2-1; TRBD2 aligns across 11 bases. The DNA of the CDR3 is TGTGCCAGCAGTTACCGCCTTCCCGGGACTAGCGGCGGGGATGAGCAGTTCTTC. It translates to CASSYRLPGTSGGDEQFF.